The present entry profiles one TCR beta chain with its context. Its antigen is still unknown. The sample belongs to a study of early stage breast cancer tumors. Study-level findings and limits: Blood repertoires resembled normal breast more than tumor. Most shared enriched TCRB sequences were commonly generated ones. Tumors had about 2.6-fold higher T cell density than normal breast.

With V trimmed by 4 bases and J by 4 bases, 5 bases remained unmatched. The germline V gene has CDR1 MNHEY and CDR2 SVGAGI. This CDR3 has 15 amino acids. Produced via immunoSEQ multiplex PCR; TCRdb's table is partial and in-frame only. The repertoire has more than 55,000 clones, around 80% of them found once; the top ten carry roughly 3.4%. This receptor was obtained from a person aged 25 to 39 with breast cancer. The source material was blood. The rearrangement links TRBV6-5 to TRBJ1-2; 11 nucleotides agree with TRBD1. The CDR3, as DNA: TGTGCCAGCAGTTCCGGGACAGGGGGAAGCTATGGCTACACCTTC. Its translation: CASSSGTGGSYGYTF.